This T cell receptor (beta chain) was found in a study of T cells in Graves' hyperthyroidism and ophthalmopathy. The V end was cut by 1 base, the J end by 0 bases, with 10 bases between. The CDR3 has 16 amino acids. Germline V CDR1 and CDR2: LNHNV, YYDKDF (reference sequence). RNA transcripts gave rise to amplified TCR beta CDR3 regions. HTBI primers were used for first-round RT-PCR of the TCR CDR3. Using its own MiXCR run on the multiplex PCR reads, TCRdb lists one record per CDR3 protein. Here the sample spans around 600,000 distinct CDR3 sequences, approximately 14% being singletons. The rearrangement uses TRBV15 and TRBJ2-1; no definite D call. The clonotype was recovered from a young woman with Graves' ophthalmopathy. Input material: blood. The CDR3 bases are TGTGCCACCAGCAGAGGTCTGCTGAGCTCCTACAATGAGCAGTTCTTC. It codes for CATSRGLLSSYNEQFF.